This T cell receptor beta chain was recovered during a study of blood T cell repertoires in COVID-19. Symptom resolution, clearance, or two negative PCRs marked the recovered donors of Cohort 3. Sequencing used immunoSEQ multiplex PCR; TCRdb keeps in-frame clones, though not all of them. The data hold about 280,000 clones, with around 90% observed a single time. The V gene's germline CDR1 is DFQATT and CDR2 SNEGSKA (reference sequence). This CDR3 is 10 amino acids long. This receptor was taken from a young woman who had recovered from COVID-19. This chain joins TRBV20-1 and TRBJ1-1, with D possibly being TRBD1 (5 bases). The sequenced sample consisted of PBMCs or T cells enriched from blood (not recorded which). CDR3: CRGWGAEAFF. For the CDR3, the DNA is TGCAGGGGCTGGGGCGCTGAAGCTTTCTTT.